Sequencing of this T cell receptor beta chain was carried out in a study of long-term antiretroviral therapy in people with HIV. At survey level, the immunoSEQ assay was run in its v3.0 version. TCRdb's table, derived via immunoSEQ multiplex PCR, lists solely in-frame clones and lacks some. The sample holds over 30,000 clones, 70% to 90% seen once. General observations from the study: Blood sampling spanned 2004 to 2017, possibly under older ART regimens.

Deletions cut 4 bases from V and 5 bases from J, with 16 bases between. This CDR3 contains 14 residues. From germline, CDR1 is SGHNT and CDR2 YYREEE (reference sequence). Turning to this clone: The antigen is unknown.

The sequencing here drew on unsorted PBMCs, taken 1.1 years after starting antiretroviral therapy. The chain has TRBV5-4 and TRBJ2-7; TRBD1 might be the D (7 bases). This sequence originates from a man between 18 and 29 years old with HIV. The CDR3 sequence is CASSPGGGVNEQYF. The DNA for the CDR3 is TGTGCCAGCAGCCCTGGAGGGGGCGTCAACGAGCAGTACTTC.